This entry features one TCR beta chain sequence. Profiled with immunoSEQ multiplex PCR; TCRdb holds only in-frame clones, not every one. Seen here are about 67,000 clones, roughly 79% observed once, and the top ten hold 5% to 6.5%. This entry is derived from a study of blood T cell repertoires in COVID-19. On the study more broadly: The cDNA or gDNA used as material had been derived from T cells, B-cell-depleted T cells, or PBMCs.

Unmatched junction bases numbered 9, after V lost 11 bases and J lost 5 bases. Germline assignment: CDR1 SGHVS and CDR2 FQNEAQ. CDR3 length equals 12 residues. The material sequenced was peripheral blood. The chain is built from TRBV7-8 and TRBJ2-7, with TRBD1 identical over 7 bases. The sequence derives from an older woman with acute or convalescent COVID-19. The CDR3 region is CASGQRYHEQYF. In DNA form, the CDR3 reads TGTGCCTCGGGACAGAGGTACCACGAGCAGTACTTC.